Below, 12 T cell receptor beta chains from the same sample are listed, as sequenced in a study of blood T cell repertoires in COVID-19. This table comes from immunoSEQ multiplex PCR, and its TCRdb copy is limited to in-frame clones, with some not included. This sample yields roughly 300,000 clones, of which 88% are seen a single time; 9.4% belongs to the top ten. Sequences were obtained from peripheral blood. These TCRs come from a young man with active or convalescent COVID-19.

The chain is built from TRBV10-2 and TRBJ2-5; D is ambiguous. The CDR3 has 11 amino acids. Germline V gene data show CDR1 as WSHSY and CDR2 as SAAADI. The V end was cut by 8 bases, the J end by 5 bases, with 9 bases between. The CDR3: CASRREETQYF. For the CDR3, the DNA is TGCGCCAGCCGAAGAGAGGAGACCCAGTACTTC.

The V gene is TRBV11-2, the J gene TRBJ2-6; 9 bases agree with TRBD2. This CDR3 has 19 residues. The ends lost 3 bases at V and 3 bases at J; junction bases unmatched: 12. The germline V gene encodes CDR1 SGHAT and CDR2 FQNNGV. CDR3 DNA: TGTGCCAGCAGCTTCTATATGCCTAGCGGGGAAGGTGGGGCCAACGTCCTGACTTTC. Protein product: CASSFYMPSGEGGANVLTF.

The V call is TRBV5-1, the J call TRBJ1-6, with D unclear. Germline assignment: CDR1 SGHRS and CDR2 YFSETQ. The CDR3 sequence is 12 residues long. V gave up 5 bases and J gave up 6 bases, with 6 bases separating them. The CDR3 nucleotides read TGCGCCAGCAGGGCGGTTAATTCACCCCTCCACTTT. This sequence encodes CASRAVNSPLHF.

In this sample, this clone turned up a few times. The chain carries TRBV15 and TRBJ2-2, with 7 positions matching TRBD1. Germline trimming cut 5 bases from V and 4 bases from J; bases unmatched to any gene: 4. The germline V gene has CDR1 LNHNV and CDR2 YYDKDF (reference sequence). There are 14 residues in the CDR3. This chain's CDR3 is CATSWTGTTGELFF. The CDR3 bases are TGTGCCACCAGCTGGACAGGAACCACCGGGGAGCTGTTTTTT.

The chain links TRBV21-1 to TRBJ2-1; no check of the table's D call, TRBD2, against the DNA was made. TRBV21-1 is flagged as a pseudogene. The CDR3 extends over 16 amino acids. The CDR3 sequence is CASSKLAGARYNEQFF. CDR3 coding DNA: TGTGCCAGCAGCAAACTAGCGGGGGCCCGCTACAATGAGCAGTTCTTC.

J is TRBJ1-1 and V is TRBV27; TRBD1 matches 7 bases. Germline V gives CDR1 MNHEY, CDR2 SMNVEV (reference sequence). V lost 7 bases to trimming and J lost 1 base; unmatched junction nucleotides: 6. CDR3 length: 14 amino acids. CDR3 region: CASKRGQPNTEAFF. The CDR3 DNA follows: TGTGCCAGCAAACGGGGACAGCCGAACACTGAAGCTTTCTTT.

This chain links TRBV7-2 with TRBJ2-1, with a weak D call TRBD2 (6 bases). The CDR3 spans 16 residues. Germline values: CDR1 SGHTA, CDR2 FQGNSA. Trimming shortened V by 5 bases and J by 8 bases, and 22 bases separated the two germline ends. The CDR3, as DNA: TGTGCCAGCAGCCCCGACCGGGACTCCCTTGTGGATGAGCAGTTCTTC. Amino acid sequence: CASSPDRDSLVDEQFF.

The genes are TRBV19 and TRBJ2-1, with TRBD2 matching over 8 bases. V lost 5 bases and J lost 1; bases outside the gene matches: 7. The CDR3 totals 16 residues. Germline assignment: CDR1 LNHDA and CDR2 SQIVND (reference sequence). The DNA of the CDR3 is TGTGCCAGTAGTTCCTATAGCGGGGAGTCCTACAATGAGCAGTTCTTC. Translation: CASSSYSGESYNEQFF.

This chain connects TRBV7-2 to TRBJ2-3; 13 nucleotides agree with TRBD2. The CDR3 is made up of 16 amino acids. Germline CDR1 reads SGHTA; CDR2 reads FQGNSA. Trimming cost V 4 bases and J 3 bases; bases outside gene matches: 4. The DNA for the CDR3 is TGTGCCAGCAGCTGGTCACTAGCGGGGGGGACAGATACGCAGTATTTT. This encodes CASSWSLAGGTDTQYF. Full variable domain (rest looked up from reference TRBV7-2 and TRBJ2-3): GAGVSQSPSNKVTEKGKDVELRCDPISGHTALYWYRQSLGQGLEFLIYFQGNSAPDKSGLPSDRFSAERTGGSVSTLTIQRTQQEDSAVYLCASSWSLAGGTDTQYFGPGTRLTVL.

This chain joins TRBV9 and TRBJ2-3; TRBD2 agrees at 8 bases. CDR1 is SGDLS, CDR2 YYNGEE, per germline. This CDR3 region has 17 residues. J lost 0 bases, V lost 4 bases, and 10 bases had no gene match. The CDR3: CASSPSGGGGSTDTQYF. The CDR3, as DNA: TGTGCCAGCAGCCCCTCCGGTGGCGGGGGGAGCACAGATACGCAGTATTTT.

This clone was picked up one time. The rearrangement links TRBV19 to TRBJ1-2, with 8 bases fitting TRBD1. The CDR3 is 16 residues long. J was trimmed by 4 bases and V by 8 bases; bases with no gene match: 15. The germline gives CDR1 LNHDA, CDR2 SQIVND (reference sequence). CDR3 amino acids: CASCKDRVSFVYGYTF. The CDR3 DNA is TGTGCCAGTTGTAAGGACAGGGTATCGTTTGTCTATGGCTACACCTTC.

This clone was found once. This sequence joins TRBV9 and TRBJ2-5; TRBD1 aligns across 11 bases. The CDR3 sequence is 16 residues long. The junction had 7 bases not matched to a gene; V was cut back by 2 bases and J by 4 bases. Looked up from germline, CDR1 is SGDLS and CDR2 is YYNGEE. For the CDR3, the DNA is TGTGCCAGCAGCGTGGAAGGACAGGGGGCACGAGAGACCCAGTACTTC. Translated: CASSVEGQGARETQYF.